These T cell receptor beta chains were read from a single sample in a study of shared clonotypes between healthy human individuals. Data came from immunoSEQ multiplex PCR; TCRdb stores just in-frame clones and leaves some out. The sample has some 2,100,000 clones; 90% to 96% are singletons. The specimen sequenced was naive CD4+ T cells sorted from blood. These receptor sequences come from a man aged 18 to 30 in good health. CDR3s include the opening cysteine and the closing phenylalanine or tryptophan. A D gene is named only where the DNA matches it firmly. Not every row has a clone size; where given, it reads once, few, many or a size class.

V: TRBV5-4
D: -
size: -
length: 16
J: TRBJ2-7
DNA: TGTGCCAGCAGCTTCGCTCCCCAGGGAGGTTCCTACGAGCAGTACTTC
CDR3: CASSFAPQGGSYEQYF

V: TRBV5-1
D: TRBD2
size: -
length: 12
J: TRBJ2-7
DNA: TGCGCCAGCAGCCGACGGGGGGACGAGCAGTACTTC
CDR3: CASSRRGDEQYF

V: TRBV2
D: -
size: -
length: 16
J: TRBJ1-1
DNA: TGTGCCAGCAAAAAGGAGGGGCTGAAGGTGAACACTGAAGCTTTCTTT
CDR3: CASKKEGLKVNTEAFF

V: TRBV6-5
D: TRBD1
size: -
length: 13
J: TRBJ1-1
DNA: TGTGCCAGCAGGTACACAGGGGGCACTGAAGCTTTCTTT
CDR3: CASRYTGGTEAFF

V: TRBV2
D: -
size: few
length: 14
J: TRBJ1-1
DNA: TGTGCCAGCGTCCCGGGACGGATGAACACTGAAGCTTTCTTT
CDR3: CASVPGRMNTEAFF

V: TRBV2
D: -
size: -
length: 12
J: TRBJ1-5
DNA: TGTGCCAGCAGTGGAGGGGATCAGCCCCAGCATTTT
CDR3: CASSGGDQPQHF

V: TRBV5-4
D: -
size: once
length: 14
J: TRBJ2-2
DNA: TGTGCCAGCAGAGCAGCGAGGAACACCGGGGAGCTGTTTTTT
CDR3: CASRAARNTGELFF

V: TRBV5-1
D: TRBD2
size: -
length: 17
J: TRBJ2-2
DNA: TGCGCCAGCAGCTTGACTAGCGGGAGTTCCGGCACCGGGGAGCTGTTTTTT
CDR3: CASSLTSGSSGTGELFF

V: TRBV25-1
D: -
size: few
length: 15
J: TRBJ1-6
DNA: TGTGCCAGCAGTCCGCCGGGTCGAGGAGGTTCACCCCTCCACTTT
CDR3: CASSPPGRGGSPLHF

V: TRBV5-4
D: -
size: -
length: 15
J: TRBJ1-6
DNA: TGTGCCAGCAGCTTGGCCTTACAGAATAATTCACCCCTCCACTTT
CDR3: CASSLALQNNSPLHF

V: TRBV6-5
D: -
size: -
length: 13
J: TRBJ2-1
DNA: TGTGCCAGCAGTTTCCTGCGGGGCGATGAGCAGTTCTTC
CDR3: CASSFLRGDEQFF

V: TRBV10-3
D: -
size: -
length: 11
J: TRBJ2-1
DNA: TGTGCCATCAACCAGGGGATGGGGCAGTTCTTC
CDR3: CAINQGMGQFF

V: TRBV25-1
D: TRBD2
size: -
length: 14
J: TRBJ2-1
DNA: TGTGCCAGCAGTGAGAACCGGGGGGTAAGCGAGCAGTTCTTC
CDR3: CASSENRGVSEQFF

V: TRBV6-6
D: -
size: -
length: 15
J: TRBJ1-3
DNA: TGTGCCAGCAGGCCCCAAAAGCGCTCTGGAAACACCATATATTTT
CDR3: CASRPQKRSGNTIYF

V: TRBV5-8
D: -
size: -
length: 16
J: TRBJ1-4
DNA: TGTGCCAGCAGCTCCGGGCAGGCAGCAACTAATGAAAAACTGTTTTTT
CDR3: CASSSGQAATNEKLFF

V: TRBV6-5
D: -
size: -
length: 13
J: TRBJ2-7
DNA: TGTGCCAGCAGTTACGAAGGGGCCTACGAGCAGTACTTC
CDR3: CASSYEGAYEQYF

V: TRBV9
D: TRBD2
size: -
length: 12
J: TRBJ2-1
DNA: TGTGCCAGCGGGGAGGGGCTAGGTGAGCAGTTCTTC
CDR3: CASGEGLGEQFF

V: TRBV2
D: -
size: -
length: 15
J: TRBJ1-5
DNA: TGTGCCAGCAGTACCCCAGGGATGGGCAATCAGCCCCAGCATTTT
CDR3: CASSTPGMGNQPQHF

V: TRBV7-8
D: -
size: -
length: 16
J: TRBJ1-5
DNA: TGTGCCAGCAGCTTATCTCTGGACGGGGGGTTCCAGCCCCAGCATTTT
CDR3: CASSLSLDGGFQPQHF

V: TRBV10-3
D: -
size: -
length: 15
J: TRBJ2-1
DNA: TGTGCCATCAGTGCTACGGGACCCCGTCCCAATGAGCAGTTCTTC
CDR3: CAISATGPRPNEQFF

V: TRBV28
D: TRBD2
size: -
length: 15
J: TRBJ2-1
DNA: TGTGCCAGCAGTTTACTGCGGGGGGGTAACAATGAGCAGTTCTTC
CDR3: CASSLLRGGNNEQFF

V: TRBV7-9
D: -
size: -
length: 12
J: TRBJ1-6
DNA: TGTGCCAGCAAAGGGAATAATTCACCCCTCCACTTT
CDR3: CASKGNNSPLHF

V: TRBV5-1
D: TRBD1
size: once
length: 17
J: TRBJ2-4
DNA: TGCGCCAGCAGCTTGGTAGGGGCTGGGACAGGGGATCACATTCAGTACTTC
CDR3: CASSLVGAGTGDHIQYF

V: TRBV5-6
D: -
size: -
length: 15
J: TRBJ2-3
DNA: TGTGCCAGCAGCTTAACAGGCTTTAGGACAGATACGCAGTATTTT
CDR3: CASSLTGFRTDTQYF

V: TRBV7-2
D: TRBD1
size: -
length: 15
J: TRBJ1-6
DNA: TGTGCCAGCAGCCAGGGGGCACCTATGGGTTCACCCCTCCACTTT
CDR3: CASSQGAPMGSPLHF

V: TRBV2
D: -
size: -
length: 14
J: TRBJ2-5
DNA: TGTGCCAGCAGTGGAGACCCCTTAGGGGAGACCCAGTACTTC
CDR3: CASSGDPLGETQYF

V: TRBV7-9
D: -
size: -
length: 14
J: TRBJ1-4
DNA: TGTGCCAGCAGCTTCAGCCAGGGAATGGGAAAACTGTTTTTT
CDR3: CASSFSQGMGKLFF

V: TRBV11-3
D: -
size: -
length: 13
J: TRBJ2-7
DNA: TGTGCCAGCAGCTTAGAAGGGGGACACGAGCAGTACTTC
CDR3: CASSLEGGHEQYF

V: TRBV5-1
D: -
size: -
length: 14
J: TRBJ2-7
DNA: TGCGCCAGCAGCTTCGGCGTAAGCTCCTACGAGCAGTACTTC
CDR3: CASSFGVSSYEQYF

V: TRBV18
D: -
size: -
length: 14
J: TRBJ1-2
DNA: TGTGCCAGCTCACCCGGCGGTTCTAACTATGGCTACACCTTC
CDR3: CASSPGGSNYGYTF